These 6 T cell receptor beta chains originate from one sample sequenced in a study of cytomegalovirus exposure and HLA in healthy donors. 13 Jbeta primers and 60 Vbeta primers were used for the PCR. Sequencing used immunoSEQ multiplex PCR; TCRdb keeps in-frame clones, though not all of them. This sample has over 100,000 clones, with around 77% found just once. The source material was PBMCs. The receptor source for this set is a male donor in good health and CMV-seropositive.

This clone appeared a few times. CDR3 sequence (DNA): TGTGCCAGCACCCAATTTTACAGGGGCTATGGCTACACCTTC. It yields the protein CASTQFYRGYGYTF. The chain is built from TRBV28 and TRBJ1-2; TRBD1 matches 7 bases. V was pared by 7 bases and J by 4 bases, with 9 bases of the junction left unmatched. Germline-derived CDR1 and CDR2 are MDHEN and SYDVKM. The CDR3 contains 14 residues.

The CDR3 DNA reads as TGTGCCAGCAGCCAAGCCGGCCGGACAGGGCTTTACGAGCAGTACTTC. Protein: CASSQAGRTGLYEQYF. The chain links TRBV4-2 to TRBJ2-7; 8 nucleotides align to TRBD1. This CDR3 has 16 amino acids. Germline V gene lookup returns CDR1 LGHNA and CDR2 YNFKEQ. Trimming at V came to 1 base and at J to 4 bases, leaving 9 bases not matched to a gene.

The chain recombines TRBV28 with TRBJ1-2; 11 bases fit TRBD1. J was trimmed by 3 bases and V by 3 bases; bases with no gene match: 3. The germline V gene has CDR1 MDHEN and CDR2 SYDVKM. CDR3 length equals 15 residues. CDR3 region: CASSFRTGGYYGYTF. In DNA, the CDR3 is TGTGCCAGCAGTTTTAGGACAGGGGGCTACTATGGCTACACCTTC.

As for this clone: A junction boundary mismatches the germline segment, possibly from a read error. V is TRBV13 and J is TRBJ1-3, with 7 bases matching TRBD1. The CDR3 length is 16 residues. Germline loops: CDR1 PRHDT, CDR2 FYEKMQ (reference sequence). DNA of the CDR3: TGTGTCAGCAGCTTAAAGACAGGGAGCTCTGGAAACACCATATATTTT. It translates to CVSSLKTGSSGNTIYF.

V usage is TRBV27 and J usage is TRBJ2-7; D is undetermined. The CDR3 sequence is 11 residues long. V gave up 6 bases and J gave up 4 bases, with 7 bases separating them. Germline V gene sequence: CDR1 MNHEY, CDR2 SMNVEV (reference sequence). CDR3 residues: CASRHGYEQYF. DNA of the CDR3: TGTGCCAGCAGGCACGGGTACGAGCAGTACTTC.

This clone was seen only a few times. The junction shows a germline mismatch at one end, possibly a read error. This chain connects TRBV7-9 to TRBJ1-2; 7 bases agree with TRBD1. The CDR3 totals 14 residues. Germline CDR1 and CDR2: SEHNR and FQNEAQ (reference sequence). CDR3 coding DNA: TGTTCCAGCAGCCTAGGGGACAGTTCCTATGGCTACACCTTC. As protein: CSSSLGDSSYGYTF.